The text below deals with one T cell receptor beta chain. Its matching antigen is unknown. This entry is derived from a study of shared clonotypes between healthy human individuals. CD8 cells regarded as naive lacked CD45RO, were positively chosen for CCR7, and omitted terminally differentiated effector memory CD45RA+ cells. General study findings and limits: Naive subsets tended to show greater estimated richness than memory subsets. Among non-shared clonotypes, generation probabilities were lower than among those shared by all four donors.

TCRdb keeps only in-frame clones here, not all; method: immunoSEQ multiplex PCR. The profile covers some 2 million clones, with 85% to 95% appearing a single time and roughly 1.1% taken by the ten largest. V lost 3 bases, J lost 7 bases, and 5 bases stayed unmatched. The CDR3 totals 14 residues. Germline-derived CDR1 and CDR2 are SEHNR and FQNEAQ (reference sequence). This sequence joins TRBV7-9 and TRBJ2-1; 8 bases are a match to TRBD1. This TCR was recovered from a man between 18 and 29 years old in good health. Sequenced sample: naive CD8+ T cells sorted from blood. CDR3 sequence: CASSFHQGANEQFF. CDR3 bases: TGTGCCAGCAGCTTTCACCAGGGGGCTAATGAGCAGTTCTTC. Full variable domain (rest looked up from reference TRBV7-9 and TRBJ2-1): DTGVSQNPRHKITKRGQNVTFRCDPISEHNRLYWYRQTLGQGPEFLTYFQNEAQLEKSRLLSDRFSAERPKGSFSTLEIQRTEQGDSAMYLCASSFHQGANEQFFGPGTRLTVL.